This T cell receptor beta chain was obtained from a study of vaccination effects on CD4 cells after COVID-19. Study-wide findings and caveats: Both infection-induced and vaccine-induced clones contracted markedly at late post-vaccination timepoints.

A word on this clone: Its antigen is unknown.

Germline V gene lookup returns CDR1 DFQATT and CDR2 SNEGSKA (reference sequence). CDR3 length equals 16 residues. V lost 3 bases to trimming and J lost 2 bases; unmatched junction nucleotides: 9. Around day 10 of culture, CD4+ T cells were separated out. In the vaccine recipients, nucleocapsid antibodies were negative and there was no prior SARS-CoV-2 infection. Cultures had half their medium replaced with IL-2 medium on days 3 and 7. The assay was immunoSEQ multiplex PCR, and TCRdb's table has in-frame clones only and misses some. This sample has about 70,000 clones, with roughly 80% found just once.

J is TRBJ2-1 and V is TRBV20-1, with 8 bases that match TRBD1. This clonotype was sampled from a human donor who received a COVID-19 vaccine. Sequences were derived from CD4+ T cells from PBMCs cultured without peptide, sampled before COVID-19 vaccination. The CDR3 nucleotides read TGCAGTGCTAGTACAAACAGGGGGAATACCTACAATGAGCAGTTCTTC. Residues: CSASTNRGNTYNEQFF.